These 15 T cell receptor beta chains originate from one sample sequenced in a study of blood T cell repertoires in COVID-19. Sequencing was performed with immunoSEQ multiplex PCR; in TCRdb, only in-frame clones are kept and a portion is missing. The sample has approximately 330,000 clones, roughly 89% seen once; the top ten hold approximately 9.4%. Source material: peripheral blood. These receptors originate from a man younger than 45 with COVID-19, enrolled during active disease.

V usage is TRBV7-9 and J usage is TRBJ2-4; weak D call: TRBD2 (5 bases). Per germline, CDR1 SEHNR and CDR2 FQNEAQ (reference sequence). The CDR3 has 13 amino acids. Trimming pared 5 bases from V and 4 bases from J, leaving 9 bases between. Here the CDR3 reads CASSPGLKNIQYF. The DNA of the CDR3 is TGTGCCAGCAGCCCCGGACTGAAAAACATTCAGTACTTC. The variable domain in full, with the rest retrieved from reference TRBV7-9 and TRBJ2-4, is DTGVSQNPRHKITKRGQNVTFRCDPISEHNRLYWYRQTLGQGPEFLTYFQNEAQLEKSRLLSDRFSAERPKGSFSTLEIQRTEQGDSAMYLCASSPGLKNIQYFGAGTRLSVL.

The chain recombines TRBV5-5 with TRBJ2-7; 9 bases fit TRBD1. There are 14 residues in the CDR3. V gave up 0 bases and J gave up 9 bases; unmatched junction bases: 7. CDR1 SGHKS and CDR2 YYEKEE come from the germline V gene (reference sequence). CDR3 sequence reads: CASSLGQGGFGQYF. For the CDR3, the DNA is TGTGCCAGCAGCTTGGGACAGGGGGGTTTCGGGCAGTACTTC.

V gene TRBV27 combines with J gene TRBJ2-5; no firm D call. CDR1 is MNHEY, CDR2 SMNVEV, per germline (reference sequence). The CDR3 covers 15 residues. Trimming removed 1 base from V and 0 bases from J, with 9 bases in between. CDR3 in DNA: TGTGCCAGCAGTTTATGGGCGACGGACCAAGAGACCCAGTACTTC. Encoded protein: CASSLWATDQETQYF.

The J gene is TRBJ2-3, the V gene TRBV12-5; maybe TRBD1 (6 bases). CDR1 is LGHNT and CDR2 is FRNRAP in the germline V gene. The CDR3 is 14 amino acids. V was cut by 5 bases and J by 7 bases, with 16 bases left in between. The CDR3, as DNA: TGTGCTAGTGGTCCCGGACAGCGTAGGAATACGCAGTATTTT. The encoded protein is CASGPGQRRNTQYF.

V gene TRBV6-5 combines with J gene TRBJ2-3; D gene uncertain. The CDR3 length is 15 residues. Germline V lookup: CDR1 MNHEY, CDR2 SVGAGI. Between the trimmed V and J ends, which lost 6 bases and 0 bases, there was a span of 13 bases. In nucleotides, the CDR3 is TGTGCCAGCAGGCGGTACTCTTTAAGCACAGATACGCAGTATTTT. As protein: CASRRYSLSTDTQYF.

V and J are TRBV11-2 and TRBJ1-3, with TRBD1 identical over 10 bases. In germline, CDR1 is SGHAT, CDR2 FQNNGV. Trimming took 1 base from V and 4 from J; bases not matched to a gene: 4. This CDR3 contains 16 residues. CDR3 DNA sequence: TGTGCCAGCAGCTTAGGACAGGGGGCGCGGGGAAACACCATATATTTT. It yields the protein CASSLGQGARGNTIYF.

V and J are TRBV28 and TRBJ2-7; 7 nucleotides align to TRBD2. The CDR3 extends over 14 amino acids. Germline V CDR1 and CDR2: MDHEN, SYDVKM. Germline trimming cut 5 bases from V and 2 bases from J; bases unmatched to any gene: 6. The CDR3 DNA sequence: TGTGCCAGCAGTCTAACGGGAGGCACCTACGAGCAGTACTTC. The encoded protein is CASSLTGGTYEQYF.

This clone was recorded once. The V gene is TRBV7-2, the J gene TRBJ2-3, with D perhaps matching TRBD2 (5 bases). V lost 8 bases and J lost 2, with 14 bases in between. Looked up from germline, CDR1 is SGHTA and CDR2 is FQGNSA. CDR3 length equals 14 residues. As DNA, the CDR3 is TGTGCCAGCGGAGGCGGGCTTAACACAGATACGCAGTATTTT. Translating it yields CASGGGLNTDTQYF.

This chain connects TRBV5-1 to TRBJ1-2, with 10 bases aligning to TRBD1. V dropped 4 bases and J dropped 6; count of bases not matched to a gene: 6. The CDR3 spans 14 residues. CDR1 is SGHRS, CDR2 YFSETQ, per germline. This CDR3 reads CASSRDRGTHGYTF. The CDR3 coding sequence is TGCGCCAGCAGCAGGGACAGGGGAACCCATGGCTACACCTTC.

J is TRBJ1-2 and V is TRBV2; D not certain. Trimming left V 2 bases short and J 4 bases short, with 11 bases between. There are 14 residues in the CDR3. Germline V gives CDR1 SNHLY, CDR2 FYNNEI. The CDR3, as DNA: TGTGCCAGCAGTGAACGGGAGGGAGGCTATGGCTACACCTTC. Translated, it gives CASSEREGGYGYTF.

J is TRBJ2-7 and V is TRBV27, with 10 bases matching TRBD1. V lost 7 bases to trimming and J lost 1 base; unmatched junction nucleotides: 7. CDR3 length: 15 amino acids. In germline, CDR1 is MNHEY, CDR2 SMNVEV (reference sequence). CDR3: CASTQWGQGSYEQYF. CDR3 DNA: TGTGCCAGCACCCAGTGGGGACAGGGGTCCTACGAGCAGTACTTC.

This clone has just one count. The V and J genes are TRBV5-6 and TRBJ1-5, with D unresolved. The germline gives CDR1 SGHDT, CDR2 YYEEEE. Trimming took off 1 base at V and 1 base at J, with 12 bases between the two ends. CDR3 length equals 16 residues. CDR3 protein: CASSLKPAESNQPQHF. The CDR3 nucleotides are TGTGCCAGCAGCTTGAAACCAGCGGAGAGCAATCAGCCCCAGCATTTT.

This clone is a singleton in its sample. This chain joins TRBV7-6 and TRBJ2-7; 8 positions agree with TRBD2. CDR1 is SGHVS, CDR2 FNYEAQ, per germline. J lost 0 bases, V lost 1 base, and 5 bases had no gene match. The CDR3 loop spans 16 amino acids. This CDR3 reads CASSLVAGGLSYEQYF. CDR3 nucleotide sequence: TGTGCCAGCAGCTTAGTTGCGGGAGGCCTCTCCTACGAGCAGTACTTC.

This sequence joins TRBV5-1 and TRBJ2-3; TRBD1 aligns across 8 bases. CDR3 length: 12 residues. Germline V gene data show CDR1 as SGHRS and CDR2 as YFSETQ. V lost 3 bases, J lost 6 bases, and 0 bases stayed unmatched. CDR3 loop: CASSWTGDTQYF. The DNA of the CDR3 is TGCGCCAGCAGCTGGACAGGGGATACGCAGTATTTT.

The chain employs TRBV10-3 and TRBJ2-5; a possible D gene is TRBD1 (8 bases). The CDR3 spans 15 residues. Germline lookup yields CDR1 ENHRY and CDR2 SYGVKD. V dropped 2 bases and J dropped 4 bases, with 14 bases sitting between them. As DNA, the CDR3 is TGTGCCATCAGTGAGCCCTACAGGGGGGGAGAGACCCAGTACTTC. Its protein product is CAISEPYRGGETQYF.